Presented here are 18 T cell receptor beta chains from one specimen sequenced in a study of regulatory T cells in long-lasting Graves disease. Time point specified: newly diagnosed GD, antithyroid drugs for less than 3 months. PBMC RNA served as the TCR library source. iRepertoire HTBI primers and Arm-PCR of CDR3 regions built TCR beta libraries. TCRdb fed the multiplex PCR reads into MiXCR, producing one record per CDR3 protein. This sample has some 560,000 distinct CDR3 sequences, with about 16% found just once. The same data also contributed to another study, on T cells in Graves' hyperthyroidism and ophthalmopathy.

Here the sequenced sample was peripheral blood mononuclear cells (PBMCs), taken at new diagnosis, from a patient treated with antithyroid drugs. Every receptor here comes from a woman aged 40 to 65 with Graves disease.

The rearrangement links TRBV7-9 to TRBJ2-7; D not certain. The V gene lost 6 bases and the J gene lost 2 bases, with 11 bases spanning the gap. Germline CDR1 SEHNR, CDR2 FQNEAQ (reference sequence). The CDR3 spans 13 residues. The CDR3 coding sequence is TGTGCCAGCAGTTCGGCGGCGACCTACGAGCAGTACTTC. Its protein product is CASSSAATYEQYF.

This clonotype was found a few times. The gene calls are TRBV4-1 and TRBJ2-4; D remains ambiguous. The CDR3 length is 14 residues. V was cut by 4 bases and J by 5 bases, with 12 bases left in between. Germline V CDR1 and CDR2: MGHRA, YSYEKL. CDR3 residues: CASSPWEDQNIQYF. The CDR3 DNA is TGCGCCAGCAGCCCGTGGGAAGACCAAAACATTCAGTACTTC.

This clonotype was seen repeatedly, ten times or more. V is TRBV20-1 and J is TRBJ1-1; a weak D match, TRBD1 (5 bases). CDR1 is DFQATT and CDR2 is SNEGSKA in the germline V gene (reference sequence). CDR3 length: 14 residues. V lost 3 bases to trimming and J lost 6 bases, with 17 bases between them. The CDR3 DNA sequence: TGCAGTGCTAGGCCCGTCACAGGCCTACCTGAAGCTTTCTTT. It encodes CSARPVTGLPEAFF.

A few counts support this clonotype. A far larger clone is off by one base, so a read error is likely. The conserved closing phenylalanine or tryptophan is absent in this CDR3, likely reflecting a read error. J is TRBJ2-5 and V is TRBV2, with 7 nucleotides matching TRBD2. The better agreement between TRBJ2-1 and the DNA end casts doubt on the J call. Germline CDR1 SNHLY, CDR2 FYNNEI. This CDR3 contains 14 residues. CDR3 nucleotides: TGTGCCAGCAGTTTGAGCGGGGTTCACAATGAGCAGTTCTCC. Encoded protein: CASSLSGVHNEQFS.

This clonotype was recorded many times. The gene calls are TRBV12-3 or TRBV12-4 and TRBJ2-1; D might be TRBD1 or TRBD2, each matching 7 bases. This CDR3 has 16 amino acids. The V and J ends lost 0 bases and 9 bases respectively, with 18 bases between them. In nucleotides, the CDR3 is TGTGCCAGCAGTTTAGCGCAGGGGGGGGGCCGTTTTGAGCAGTTCTTC. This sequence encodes CASSLAQGGGRFEQFF.

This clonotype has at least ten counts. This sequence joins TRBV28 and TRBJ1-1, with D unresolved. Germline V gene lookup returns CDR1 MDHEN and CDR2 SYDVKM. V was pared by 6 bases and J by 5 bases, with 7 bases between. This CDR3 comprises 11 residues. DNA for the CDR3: TGTGCCAGCAGGACGGAGACTGAAGCTTTCTTT. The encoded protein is CASRTETEAFF.

Here the CDR3 DNA reads TGTGCCAGCAGCGTCGCGGGGTACACTGAAGCTTTCTTT. It specifies CASSVAGYTEAFF. The V call is TRBV9, the J call TRBJ1-1; D unclear. The CDR3 is made up of 13 amino acids. Germline V gene data show CDR1 as SGDLS and CDR2 as YYNGEE. The germline V and J ends were trimmed by 2 bases and 3 bases, with 8 bases remaining between them.

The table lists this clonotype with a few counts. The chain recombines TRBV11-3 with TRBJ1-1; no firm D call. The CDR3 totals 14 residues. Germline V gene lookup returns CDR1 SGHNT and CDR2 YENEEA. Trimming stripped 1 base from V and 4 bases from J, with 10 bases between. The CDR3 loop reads CASSLGGVSTEAFF. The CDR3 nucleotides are TGTGCCAGCAGCTTAGGGGGAGTGAGCACTGAAGCTTTCTTT. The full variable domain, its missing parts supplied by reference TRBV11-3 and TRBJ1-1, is EAGVVQSPRYKIIEKKQPVAFWCNPISGHNTLYWYLQNLGQGPELLIRYENEEAVDDSQLPKDRFSAERLKGVDSTLKIQPAELGDSAVYLCASSLGGVSTEAFFGQGTRLTVV.

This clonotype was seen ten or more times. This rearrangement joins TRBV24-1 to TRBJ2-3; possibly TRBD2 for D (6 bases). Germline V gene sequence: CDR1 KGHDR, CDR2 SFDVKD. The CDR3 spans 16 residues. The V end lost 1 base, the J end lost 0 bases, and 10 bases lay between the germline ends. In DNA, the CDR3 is TGTGCCACCAGTGATTTTTCTAGCGTCAGCACAGATACGCAGTATTTT. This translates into CATSDFSSVSTDTQYF.

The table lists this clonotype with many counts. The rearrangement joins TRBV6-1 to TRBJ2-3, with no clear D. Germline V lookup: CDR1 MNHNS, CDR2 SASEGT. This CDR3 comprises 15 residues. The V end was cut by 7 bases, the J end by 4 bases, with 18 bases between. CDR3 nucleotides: TGTGCCAGCACCAATGGGATACCGGTGGCAGATACGCAGTATTTT. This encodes CASTNGIPVADTQYF.

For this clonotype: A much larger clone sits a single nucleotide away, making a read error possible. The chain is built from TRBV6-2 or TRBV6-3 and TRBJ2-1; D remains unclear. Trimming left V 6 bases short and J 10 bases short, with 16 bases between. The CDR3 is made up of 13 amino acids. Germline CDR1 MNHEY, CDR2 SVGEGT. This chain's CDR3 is CASSLPVGYEQFF. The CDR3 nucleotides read TGTGCCAGCAGCCTCCCTGTGGGCTACGAGCAGTTCTTC.

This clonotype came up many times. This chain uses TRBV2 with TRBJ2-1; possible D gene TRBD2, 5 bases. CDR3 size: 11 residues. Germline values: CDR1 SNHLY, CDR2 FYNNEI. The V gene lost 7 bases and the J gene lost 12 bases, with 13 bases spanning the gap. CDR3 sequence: CASKVTGRQFF. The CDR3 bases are TGTGCCAGCAAGGTGACGGGGAGGCAGTTCTTC.

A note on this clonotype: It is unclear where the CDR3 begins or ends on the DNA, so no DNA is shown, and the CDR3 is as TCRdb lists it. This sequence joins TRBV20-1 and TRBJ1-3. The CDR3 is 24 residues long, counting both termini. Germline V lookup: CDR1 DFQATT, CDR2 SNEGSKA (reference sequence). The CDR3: CSARGGEGIYEQYFGPGVRNTIYF.

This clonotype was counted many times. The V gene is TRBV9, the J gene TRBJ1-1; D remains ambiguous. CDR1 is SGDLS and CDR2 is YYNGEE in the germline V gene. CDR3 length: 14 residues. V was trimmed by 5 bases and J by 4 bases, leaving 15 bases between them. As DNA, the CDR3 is TGTGCCAGCAGAGCTGGGGATGTGGGCACTGAAGCTTTCTTT. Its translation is CASRAGDVGTEAFF.

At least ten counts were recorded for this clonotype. CDR3 nucleotides: TGTGCCAGTCGCGGAATCGCCAACTATGGCTACACCTTC. It codes for CASRGIANYGYTF. This chain connects TRBV27 to TRBJ1-2; the D is unclear. Germline CDR1 is MNHEY and CDR2 is SMNVEV (reference sequence). The CDR3 spans 13 residues. V lost 9 bases and J lost 2, with 13 bases in between.

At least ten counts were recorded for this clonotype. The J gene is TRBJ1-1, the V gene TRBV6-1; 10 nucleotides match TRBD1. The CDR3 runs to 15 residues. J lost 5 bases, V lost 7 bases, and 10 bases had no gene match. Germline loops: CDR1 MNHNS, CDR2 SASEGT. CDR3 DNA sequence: TGTGCCAGCATGGGACAGGGGAGAGGGTGGACTGAAGCTTTCTTT. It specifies CASMGQGRGWTEAFF.

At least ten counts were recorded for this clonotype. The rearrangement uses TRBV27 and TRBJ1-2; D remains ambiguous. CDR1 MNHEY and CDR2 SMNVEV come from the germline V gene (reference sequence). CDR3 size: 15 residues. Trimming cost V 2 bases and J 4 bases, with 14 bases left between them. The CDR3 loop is CASSLNLADGYGYTF. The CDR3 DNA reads TGTGCCAGCAGTTTAAATCTGGCTGATGGCTATGGCTACACCTTC.

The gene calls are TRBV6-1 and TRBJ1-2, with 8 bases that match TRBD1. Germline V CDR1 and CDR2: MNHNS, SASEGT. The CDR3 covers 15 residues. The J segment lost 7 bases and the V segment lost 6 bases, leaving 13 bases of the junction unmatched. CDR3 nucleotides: TGTGCCAGCAGCTCCAGCCACGGACAGGGAGCTGGCTACACCTTC. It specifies CASSSSHGQGAGYTF.